The 7 T cell receptor beta chains in this list originate from one sample, sequenced in a study of T-cell reconstitution after alpha-beta-depleted transplantation in children. As it was prepared, the TCRbeta library received unique molecular identifiers. One entry per CDR3 protein, called by TCRdb with MiXCR from the PCR reads. This table holds over 450,000 distinct CDR3 sequences, approximately 10% found once. This specimen consisted of PBMCs, obtained before TCRalphabeta/CD19-depleted stem cell transplant. These receptors originate from a child under 10 years old with inherited bone marrow failure, due to receive a stem cell transplant.

Turning to this clonotype: A read error is possible here, since a much larger clone lies one base away. The rearrangement uses TRBV24-1 and TRBJ2-5; D possibly matches TRBD1 or TRBD2 (5 bases each). CDR1 is KGHDR and CDR2 is SFDVKD in the germline V gene. This CDR3 comprises 13 residues. CDR3 in amino acids: CATSGTGKQTHYF. The CDR3 coding sequence is TGTGCCACCAGCGGGACGGGCAAACAGACCCATTACTTC.

This chain links TRBV11-2 with TRBJ2-1, with D perhaps TRBD2 (5 bases). V dropped 5 bases and J dropped 0 bases, with 20 bases sitting between them. This CDR3 is 18 amino acids long. Looked up from germline, CDR1 is SGHAT and CDR2 is FQNNGV. CDR3 amino acids: CASSPEASARSSYNEQFF. The DNA of the CDR3 is TGTGCCAGCAGCCCGGAGGCAAGCGCGCGTAGCTCCTACAATGAGCAGTTCTTC.

This clonotype was seen at least ten times. This chain connects TRBV28 to TRBJ2-4, with 7 nucleotides matching TRBD1. CDR1 and CDR2 (germline): MDHEN, SYDVKM. After removal of 4 bases from V and 0 bases from J, the junction contained 9 bases not matched to a gene. The CDR3 extends over 17 amino acids. The CDR3, as DNA: TGTGCCAGCAGTTGGGACAGCACCAAGCTAGCCAAAAACATTCAGTACTTC. It encodes CASSWDSTKLAKNIQYF.

This clonotype has ten or more counts. The chain recombines TRBV27 with TRBJ2-1; 10 bases fit TRBD1. Trimming cost V 6 bases and J 3 bases; bases outside gene matches: 14. Germline CDR1 is MNHEY and CDR2 is SMNVEV (reference sequence). The CDR3 is made up of 18 amino acids. The CDR3 region has the DNA TGTGCCAGCAGGCATGGGACAGGGGTTCGGCGTTTCTACAATGAGCAGTTCTTC. Amino acids: CASRHGTGVRRFYNEQFF.

The chain joins TRBV30 to TRBJ2-1; TRBD2 agrees at 8 bases. The V segment lost 0 bases and the J segment 4 bases; nucleotides outside the gene matches: 5. This CDR3 contains 15 residues. Germline CDR1 is GTSNPN and CDR2 is SVGIG (reference sequence). CDR3: CAWSVPSGSYNEQFF. The CDR3 coding sequence is TGTGCCTGGAGTGTACCTAGCGGGTCGTACAATGAGCAGTTCTTC.

This clonotype has at least ten counts. The V call is TRBV4-3, the J call TRBJ2-3; D ambiguous. Germline loops: CDR1 LGHNA, CDR2 YSLEER. CDR3 size: 16 residues. Between the trimmed V and J ends, which lost 0 bases and 2 bases, there was a span of 12 bases. CDR3 amino acids: CASSQEPHPTTDTQYF. The DNA of the CDR3 is TGCGCCAGCAGCCAAGAGCCCCACCCAACCACAGATACGCAGTATTTT.

The chain combines TRBV4-3 with TRBJ2-1; weak D call: TRBD1 (6 bases). Per germline, CDR1 LGHNA and CDR2 YSLEER. V was shortened by 3 bases and J by 10 bases, with 10 bases between the two germline ends. The CDR3 extends over 12 amino acids. The CDR3 nucleotides are TGCGCCAGCAGCCACAGGGGTAGGGAGCAGTTCTTC. This sequence encodes CASSHRGREQFF.